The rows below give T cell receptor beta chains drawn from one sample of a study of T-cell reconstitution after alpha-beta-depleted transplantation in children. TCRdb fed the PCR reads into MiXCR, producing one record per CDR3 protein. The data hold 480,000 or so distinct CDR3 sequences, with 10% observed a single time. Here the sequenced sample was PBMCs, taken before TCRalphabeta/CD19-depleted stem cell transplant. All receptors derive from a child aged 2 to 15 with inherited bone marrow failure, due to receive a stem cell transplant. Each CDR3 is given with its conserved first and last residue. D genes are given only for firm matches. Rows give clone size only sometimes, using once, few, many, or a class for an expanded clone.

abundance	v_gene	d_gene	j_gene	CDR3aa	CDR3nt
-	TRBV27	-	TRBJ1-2	CASRVFTF	TGTGCCAGCAGGGTTTTCACCTTC
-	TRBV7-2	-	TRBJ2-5	CASSLIGFQETQYF	TGTGCTAGCAGCTTGATCGGCTTCCAAGAGACCCAGTACTTC
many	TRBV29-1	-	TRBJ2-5	CSVADPFQETQYF	TGCAGCGTTGCAGACCCGTTTCAAGAGACCCAGTACTTC
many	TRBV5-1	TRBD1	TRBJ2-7	CASSFAQGAYEQYF	TGCGCCAGCAGTTTTGCCCAGGGGGCCTACGAGCAGTACTTC
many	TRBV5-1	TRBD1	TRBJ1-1	CASSFRSLGQGLEAFF	TGCGCCAGCAGCTTCCGGTCCCTCGGACAGGGTCTCGAAGCTTTCTTT
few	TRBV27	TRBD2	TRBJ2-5	CASNRMGEGAQETQYF	TGTGCCAGCAATAGGATGGGGGAGGGAGCCCAAGAGACCCAGTACTTC
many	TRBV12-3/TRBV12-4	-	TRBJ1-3	CASSWTVRNTIYF	TGTGCCAGCAGTTGGACAGTAAGAAACACCATATATTTT
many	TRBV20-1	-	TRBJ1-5	CSASFANSNQPQHF	TGCAGTGCTAGCTTCGCTAATAGCAATCAGCCCCAGCATTTT
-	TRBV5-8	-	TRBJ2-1	CASSPEEVGNEQFF	TGTGCCAGCAGCCCCGAGGAGGTTGGGAATGAGCAGTTCTTC
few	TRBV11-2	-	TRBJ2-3	CASSLAGEDTQYF	TGTGCCAGCAGCTTAGCGGGAGAAGATACGCAGTATTTT
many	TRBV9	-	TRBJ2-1	CASSVGPHPYNEQFF	TGTGCCAGCAGCGTAGGGCCCCACCCCTACAATGAGCAGTTCTTC
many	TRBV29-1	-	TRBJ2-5	CSVESVYQETQYF	TGCAGCGTTGAGTCCGTATATCAAGAGACCCAGTACTTC
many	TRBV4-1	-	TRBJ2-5	CASSQGTAYPQETQYF	TGCGCCAGCAGCCAAGGGACAGCTTACCCACAAGAGACCCAGTACTTC
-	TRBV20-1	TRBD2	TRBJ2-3	CSAESGGTDTQYF	TGCAGTGCTGAGAGCGGGGGCACAGATACGCAGTATTTT
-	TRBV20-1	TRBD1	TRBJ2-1	CSARDSVTGLNEQFF	TGCAGTGCTAGAGATAGTGTGACAGGGTTGAATGAGCAGTTCTTC
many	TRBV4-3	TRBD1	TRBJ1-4	CASSQPGQQNEKLFF	TGCGCCAGCAGCCAACCGGGACAGCAAAATGAAAAACTGTTTTTT
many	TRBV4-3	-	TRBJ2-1	CASSQDLSYNEQFF	TGCGCCAGCAGCCAAGATTTAAGTTACAATGAGCAGTTCTTC
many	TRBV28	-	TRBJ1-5	CASSLGGVRQPQHF	TGTGCCAGCAGTTTGGGGGGTGTGCGTCAGCCCCAGCATTTT